The TCR beta chain described here comes from a study of immune heterogeneity within non-small cell lung tumors. Findings and caveats of the study: The study found high-frequency T-cell receptor beta clonotypes largely distinct between individual patients. Both recurring identical dominant CDR3 beta clonotypes and site-unique high-frequency clones were observed across tumor sites within a patient.

TCR beta CDR3 regions came from multiplex PCR with 32 forward V and 13 reverse J primers. TCRdb re-derived calls from the multiplex PCR reads in MiXCR, one entry per CDR3 protein. The data hold about 4,600 distinct CDR3 sequences, with approximately 40% observed a single time. Germline trimming cut 5 bases from V and 4 bases from J; bases unmatched to any gene: 4. The CDR3 consists of 14 residues. Germline V lookup: CDR1 MNHNS, CDR2 SASEGT. This clonotype was detected only a few times. The target antigen is unknown. The authors used 550 to 750 ng of bulk tumor genomic DNA per sample as template. Several far-apart biopsies were taken per primary tumor during surgery. These patients got curative surgery after being newly diagnosed with untreated non-small cell lung cancer. Every donor was a newly diagnosed non-small cell lung cancer patient having surgery with curative intent.

This chain connects TRBV6-1 to TRBJ2-3, with 9 bases lining up with TRBD2. Sequenced input: lung tumor tissue. This clonotype was obtained from a woman in her forties or fifties with non-small cell lung cancer. The CDR3 here is CASSLGTSPDTQYF. The CDR3, as DNA: TGTGCCAGCAGTCTCGGGACTAGCCCAGATACGCAGTATTTT.